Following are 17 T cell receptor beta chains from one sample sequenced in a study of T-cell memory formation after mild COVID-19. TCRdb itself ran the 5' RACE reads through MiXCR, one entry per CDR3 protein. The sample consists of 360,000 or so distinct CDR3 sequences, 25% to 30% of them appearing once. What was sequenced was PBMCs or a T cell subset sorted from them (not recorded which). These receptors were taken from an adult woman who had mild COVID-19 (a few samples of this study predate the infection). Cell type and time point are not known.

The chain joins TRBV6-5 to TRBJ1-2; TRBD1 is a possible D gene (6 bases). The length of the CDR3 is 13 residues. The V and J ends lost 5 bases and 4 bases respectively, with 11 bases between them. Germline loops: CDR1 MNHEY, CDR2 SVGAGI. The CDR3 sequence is CASSTGTSYGYTF. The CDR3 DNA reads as TGTGCCAGCAGTACCGGGACATCCTATGGCTACACCTTC.

The CDR3 loop is CASSLLRLEGPGELFF. The CDR3 DNA sequence: TGTGCCAGCAGTTTACTAAGACTAGAAGGACCCGGGGAGCTGTTTTTT. The chain links TRBV6-5 to TRBJ2-2; D might be TRBD2 (6 bases). The CDR3 extends over 16 amino acids. CDR1 MNHEY and CDR2 SVGAGI come from the germline V gene. The V gene lost 4 bases and the J gene lost 6 bases, with 18 bases spanning the gap.

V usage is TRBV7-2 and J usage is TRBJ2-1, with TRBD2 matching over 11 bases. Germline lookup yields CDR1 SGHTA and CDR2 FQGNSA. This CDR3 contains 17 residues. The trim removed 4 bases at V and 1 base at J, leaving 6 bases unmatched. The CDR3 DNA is TGTGCCAGCAGCTATACGACTAGCGGGGCATCCTACAATGAGCAGTTCTTC. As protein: CASSYTTSGASYNEQFF.

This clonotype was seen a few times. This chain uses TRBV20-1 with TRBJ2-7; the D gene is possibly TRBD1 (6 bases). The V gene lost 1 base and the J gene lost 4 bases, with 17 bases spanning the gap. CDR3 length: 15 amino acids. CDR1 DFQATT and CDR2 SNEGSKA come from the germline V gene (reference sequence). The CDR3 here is CSARGPGHRVYEQYF. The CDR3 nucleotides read TGCAGTGCTAGAGGCCCGGGACATAGAGTATACGAGCAGTACTTC.

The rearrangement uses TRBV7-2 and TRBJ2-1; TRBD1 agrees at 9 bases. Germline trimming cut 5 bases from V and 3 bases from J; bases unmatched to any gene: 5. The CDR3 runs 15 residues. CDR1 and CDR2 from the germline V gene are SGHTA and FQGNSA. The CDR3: CASSRQGVDYNEQFF. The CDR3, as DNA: TGTGCCAGCAGCCGACAGGGGGTGGACTACAATGAGCAGTTCTTC.

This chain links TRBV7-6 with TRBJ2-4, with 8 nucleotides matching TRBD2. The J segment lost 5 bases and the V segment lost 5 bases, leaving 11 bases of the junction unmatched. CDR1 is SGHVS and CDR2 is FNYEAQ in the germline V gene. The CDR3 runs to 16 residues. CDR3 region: CASSIHSGEVENIQYF. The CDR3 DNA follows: TGTGCCAGCAGCATCCATAGCGGGGAGGTGGAAAACATTCAGTACTTC.

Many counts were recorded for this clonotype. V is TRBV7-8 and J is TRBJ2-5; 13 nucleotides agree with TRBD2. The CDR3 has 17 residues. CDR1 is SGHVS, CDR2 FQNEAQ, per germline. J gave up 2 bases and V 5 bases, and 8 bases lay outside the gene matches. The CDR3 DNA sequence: TGTGCCAGCAGCGCCGGGACTAGCGGGGAATTACAAGAGACCCAGTACTTC. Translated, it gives CASSAGTSGELQETQYF.

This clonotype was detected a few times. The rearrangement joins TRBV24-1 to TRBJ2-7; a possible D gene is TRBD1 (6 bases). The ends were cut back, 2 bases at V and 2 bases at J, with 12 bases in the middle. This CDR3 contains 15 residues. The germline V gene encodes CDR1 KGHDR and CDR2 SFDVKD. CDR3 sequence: CATSDSGTSPYEQYF. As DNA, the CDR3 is TGTGCCACCAGTGATTCCGGGACATCTCCCTACGAGCAGTACTTC.

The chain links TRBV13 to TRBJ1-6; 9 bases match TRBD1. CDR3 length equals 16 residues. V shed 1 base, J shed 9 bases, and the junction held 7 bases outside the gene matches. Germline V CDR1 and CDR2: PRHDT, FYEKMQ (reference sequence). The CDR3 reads CASSLDGQGMGSPLHF. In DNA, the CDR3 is TGTGCCAGCAGCTTAGACGGACAGGGGATGGGTTCACCCCTCCACTTT.

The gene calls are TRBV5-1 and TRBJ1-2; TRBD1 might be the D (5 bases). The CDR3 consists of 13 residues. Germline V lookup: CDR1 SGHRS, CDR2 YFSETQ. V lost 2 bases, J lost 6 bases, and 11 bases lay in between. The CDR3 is CASSFSGADGYTF. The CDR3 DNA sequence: TGCGCCAGCAGCTTCAGCGGGGCCGATGGCTACACCTTC.

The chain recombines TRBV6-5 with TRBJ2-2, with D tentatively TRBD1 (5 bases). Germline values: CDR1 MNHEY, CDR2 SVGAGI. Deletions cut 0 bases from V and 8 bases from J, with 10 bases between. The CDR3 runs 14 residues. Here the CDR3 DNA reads TGTGCCAGCAGTTACTCTACTGGGGCGGGGGAGCTGTTTTTT. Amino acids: CASSYSTGAGELFF.

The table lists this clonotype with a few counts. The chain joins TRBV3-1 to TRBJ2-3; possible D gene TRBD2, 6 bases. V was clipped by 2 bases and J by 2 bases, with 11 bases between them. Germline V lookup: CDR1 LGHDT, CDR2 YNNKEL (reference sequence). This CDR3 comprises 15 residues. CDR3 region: CASSQRAGYTDTQYF. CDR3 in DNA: TGTGCCAGCAGCCAAAGGGCGGGATACACAGATACGCAGTATTTT.

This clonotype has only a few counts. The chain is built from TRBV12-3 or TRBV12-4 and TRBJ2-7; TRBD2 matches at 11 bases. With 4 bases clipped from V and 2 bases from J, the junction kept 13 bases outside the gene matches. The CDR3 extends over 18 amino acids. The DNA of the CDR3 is TGTGCCAGCAGTTCCCTCTCCGGGGGTAGCGGGAGGGCCTACGAGCAGTACTTC. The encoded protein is CASSSLSGGSGRAYEQYF.

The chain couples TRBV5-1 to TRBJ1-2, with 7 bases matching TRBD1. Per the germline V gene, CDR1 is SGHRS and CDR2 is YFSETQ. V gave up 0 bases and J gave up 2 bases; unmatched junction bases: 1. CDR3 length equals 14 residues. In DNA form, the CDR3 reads TGCGCCAGCAGCTTGGAGACAGGGAACTATGGCTACACCTTC. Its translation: CASSLETGNYGYTF.

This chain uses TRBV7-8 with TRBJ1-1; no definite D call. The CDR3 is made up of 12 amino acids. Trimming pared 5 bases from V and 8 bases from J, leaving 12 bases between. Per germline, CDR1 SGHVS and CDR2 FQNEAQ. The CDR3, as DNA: TGTGCCAGCAGCCCGCTGGGAAGGGAAGCTTTCTTT. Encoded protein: CASSPLGREAFF.

The CDR3 nucleotides read TGTGCCAGCAGCCGGGTGAACACTGAAGCTTTCTTT. This sequence encodes CASSRVNTEAFF. The chain is built from TRBV2 and TRBJ1-1; D is undetermined. Germline CDR1 is SNHLY and CDR2 is FYNNEI. CDR3 size: 12 residues. V was trimmed by 6 bases and J by 0 bases, leaving 5 bases between them.

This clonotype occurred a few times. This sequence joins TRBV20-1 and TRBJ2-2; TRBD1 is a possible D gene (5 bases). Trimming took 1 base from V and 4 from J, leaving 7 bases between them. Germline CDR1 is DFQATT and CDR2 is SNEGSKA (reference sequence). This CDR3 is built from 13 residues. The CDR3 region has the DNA TGCAGTGCTAGAGCTAGGGGCACCGGGGAGCTGTTTTTT. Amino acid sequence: CSARARGTGELFF.